These 21 T cell receptor beta chains came from one sample sequenced in a study of T cell changes during pregnancy in multiple sclerosis (dated by TCRdb to the late 2010s). The protocol used for the library was the immunoSEQ multiplex PCR assay. TCRdb re-hosts the immuneACCESS table, in-frame sequences only. Its copies lack some clones; in the studies checked, an unresolved V gene accounts for under half of them, and the cause for the rest is not known. The sample yields roughly 40,000 clones; approximately 92% were counted once. The ten largest clones capture over 10% of the sample. This specimen was CD8+ T cells from peripheral blood mononuclear cells, taken in the first trimester of pregnancy. The source of these receptors is a female donor with multiple sclerosis, enrolled in a pregnancy study.

The chain couples TRBV7-2 to TRBJ2-2; D remains ambiguous. The V end lost 3 bases, the J end lost 6 bases, and 8 bases lay between the germline ends. This CDR3 is 13 amino acids long. Germline-derived CDR1 and CDR2 are SGHTA and FQGNSA. The CDR3 region has the DNA TGTGCCAGCAGCTTTGACAACGCCGGGGAGCTGTTTTTT. Its translation: CASSFDNAGELFF.

This clone came up once. The chain recombines TRBV19 with TRBJ1-2; D not resolved. V lost 8 bases and J 8 bases, leaving 30 bases between the germline ends. The germline V gene has CDR1 LNHDA and CDR2 SQIVND (reference sequence). The CDR3 totals 17 residues. The CDR3 is CASGPAPGRGERWGYTF. The CDR3 nucleotides read TGTGCCAGTGGACCAGCCCCCGGACGGGGTGAGAGATGGGGCTACACCTTC.

The chain uses TRBV9 and TRBJ1-5; a possible D gene is TRBD1 (6 bases). V shed 0 bases and J shed 6 bases, with 16 bases lying between them. This CDR3 has 16 residues. CDR1 is SGDLS, CDR2 YYNGEE, per germline. The chain's CDR3 is CASSVAPAGELQPQHF. The CDR3 DNA sequence: TGTGCCAGCAGCGTAGCTCCGGCAGGGGAGCTTCAGCCCCAGCATTTT.

On this clone: Germline is not matched at one junction end, which may reflect a read error. The genes are TRBV19 and TRBJ1-2; D might be TRBD1 (5 bases). CDR1 is LNHDA, CDR2 SQIVND, per germline (reference sequence). The length of the CDR3 is 14 residues. The CDR3 sequence is CASQSVDSLYRYTF. The CDR3 DNA is TGTGCCAGCCAATCCGTAGACAGCCTCTATCGCTACACCTTC.

The chain couples TRBV29-1 to TRBJ2-7, with D maybe TRBD2 (5 bases). The V end lost 0 bases, the J end lost 1 base, and 13 bases lay between the germline ends. The CDR3 sequence is 15 residues long. Germline V gene data show CDR1 as SQVTM and CDR2 as ANQGSEA. CDR3 nucleotides: TGCAGCGTTGAAGAATCCGGCGGGCAGTCCTACGAGCAGTACTTC. The encoded protein is CSVEESGGQSYEQYF.

In the case of this clone: Other DNA sequences from this sample encode an identical CDR3 as well. The CDR3 sequence is CASSWGDSYNEQFF. CDR3 nucleotide sequence: TGTGCCAGCAGTTGGGGGGACTCCTACAATGAGCAGTTCTTC. The chain is built from TRBV27 and TRBJ2-1; D may be TRBD2 (6 bases). Per germline, CDR1 MNHEY and CDR2 SMNVEV (reference sequence). The ends were cut back, 4 bases at V and 0 bases at J, with 7 bases in the middle. The CDR3 contains 14 residues.

This clone came up once. V is TRBV5-1 and J is TRBJ1-1; no clear D. CDR3 size: 14 residues. Germline CDR1 SGHRS, CDR2 YFSETQ. The V end was cut by 0 bases, the J end by 1 base, with 7 bases between. CDR3 residues: CASSLDLGNTEAFF. The CDR3 nucleotides read TGCGCCAGCAGCTTGGACCTCGGGAACACTGAAGCTTTCTTT.

This rearrangement joins TRBV18 to TRBJ1-2; 7 positions match TRBD1. CDR1 and CDR2 from the germline V gene are KGHSH and LQKENI. The CDR3 length is 15 residues. J lost 4 bases, V lost 4 bases, and 9 bases had no gene match. The CDR3, as DNA: TGTGCCAGCTCACATATAGGGACAGACCTCTATGGCTACACCTTC. Its translation is CASSHIGTDLYGYTF.

This chain connects TRBV29-1 to TRBJ2-5; 7 positions match TRBD1. This CDR3 spans 12 amino acids. CDR1 is SQVTM, CDR2 ANQGSEA, per germline. The J segment lost 5 bases and the V segment lost 4 bases, leaving 4 bases of the junction unmatched. Written as DNA, the CDR3 is TGCAGCGTTGGAGGGGGCGAGGAGACCCAGTACTTC. This gives the protein CSVGGGEETQYF.

The rearrangement uses TRBV28 and TRBJ2-5; D is unclear. Germline V gives CDR1 MDHEN, CDR2 SYDVKM. CDR3 length: 11 amino acids. V was shortened by 3 bases and J by 7 bases, with 6 bases between the two germline ends. CDR3 DNA: TGTGCCAGCAGTTTCGGTCGGACCCAGTACTTC. Its protein product is CASSFGRTQYF.

The J gene is TRBJ2-1, the V gene TRBV7-6, with TRBD1 matching over 10 bases. V was pared by 4 bases and J by 10 bases, with 7 bases of the junction left unmatched. Per germline, CDR1 SGHVS and CDR2 FNYEAQ. The CDR3 runs to 14 residues. The chain's CDR3 is CASSSGQGDEEQFF. CDR3 DNA: TGTGCCAGCAGCTCCGGACAGGGGGACGAGGAGCAGTTCTTC.

This rearrangement joins TRBV6-1 to TRBJ1-6; TRBD1 aligns across 7 bases. In germline, CDR1 is MNHNS, CDR2 SASEGT. Trimming cost V 8 bases and J 4 bases; bases outside gene matches: 8. This CDR3 is 15 amino acids long. Here the CDR3 reads CASGDSWDYNSPLHF. The CDR3 bases are TGTGCCAGCGGGGACAGCTGGGATTATAATTCACCCCTCCACTTT.

The V gene is TRBV7-9, the J gene TRBJ2-2, with D unresolved. Germline CDR1 SEHNR, CDR2 FQNEAQ (reference sequence). Trimming took 3 bases from V and 1 from J, leaving 6 bases between them. The CDR3 is 14 residues long. The CDR3 nucleotides read TGTGCCAGCAGCTTCTCAGGGAACACCGGGGAGCTGTTTTTT. It encodes CASSFSGNTGELFF.

This chain connects TRBV30 to TRBJ2-3; 10 nucleotides match TRBD2. CDR3 size: 15 residues. Per the germline V gene, CDR1 is GTSNPN and CDR2 is SVGIG (reference sequence). J lost 4 bases, V lost 1 base, and 5 bases had no gene match. CDR3 DNA: TGTGCCTGGAGTGGGAGCGGGGGGGCCCCAGATACGCAGTATTTT. This gives the protein CAWSGSGGAPDTQYF.

The V call is TRBV7-6, the J call TRBJ1-2; a possible D gene is TRBD1 (6 bases). Germline CDR1 and CDR2: SGHVS and FNYEAQ. CDR3 length: 17 residues. V dropped 3 bases and J dropped 5 bases, with 22 bases sitting between them. The CDR3 protein is CASSLGAGEEPSYGYTF. As DNA, the CDR3 is TGTGCCAGCAGCTTGGGGGCGGGGGAGGAACCTTCTTATGGCTACACCTTC.

The genes are TRBV19 and TRBJ1-1, with a weak D call TRBD1 (6 bases). Trimming stripped 1 base from V and 2 bases from J, with 20 bases between. The CDR3 sequence is 18 residues long. CDR1 is LNHDA and CDR2 is SQIVND in the germline V gene (reference sequence). The CDR3 loop reads CASSIARQALRGNTEAFF. The CDR3 DNA follows: TGTGCCAGTAGTATAGCACGACAGGCACTCCGCGGTAACACTGAAGCTTTCTTT.

The chain joins TRBV6-1 to TRBJ2-7; D might be TRBD1 (6 bases). Germline loops: CDR1 MNHNS, CDR2 SASEGT. The CDR3 totals 14 residues. Trimming shortened V by 0 bases and J by 6 bases, and 12 bases separated the two germline ends. CDR3 nucleotide sequence: TGTGCCAGCAGTGAAGCCGGGACAACTGGCGAGCAGTACTTC. It specifies CASSEAGTTGEQYF.

This clone was observed a single time. The rearrangement joins TRBV9 to TRBJ1-4, with a weak D call TRBD1 (6 bases). The CDR3 totals 14 residues. Trimming shortened V by 3 bases and J by 8 bases, and 14 bases separated the two germline ends. CDR1 and CDR2 (germline): SGDLS, YYNGEE. The CDR3 DNA sequence: TGTGCCAGCAGCGCCCACAGGGAAGGAGAAAAACTGTTTTTT. Translation: CASSAHREGEKLFF.

The gene calls are TRBV5-1 and TRBJ2-7; TRBD1 matches 8 bases. CDR3 length: 13 residues. Germline lookup yields CDR1 SGHRS and CDR2 YFSETQ. The J segment lost 5 bases and the V segment lost 4 bases, leaving 5 bases of the junction unmatched. CDR3 protein: CASSPQGEDEQYF. The CDR3 coding sequence is TGCGCCAGCAGCCCACAGGGGGAGGACGAGCAGTACTTC.

The chain joins TRBV4-2 to TRBJ2-5, with TRBD2 matching over 12 bases. The trim removed 2 bases at V and 2 bases at J, leaving 12 bases unmatched. Germline V CDR1 and CDR2: LGHNA, YNFKEQ. CDR3 length: 19 amino acids. CDR3 sequence (DNA): TGTGCCAGCAGCCAATTTTCATCCCTAGCGGGGGGGCCTCAAGAGACCCAGTACTTC. The encoded protein is CASSQFSSLAGGPQETQYF.

V usage is TRBV29-1 and J usage is TRBJ2-1; D uncertain. This CDR3 contains 13 residues. Germline V lookup: CDR1 SQVTM, CDR2 ANQGSEA. With 2 bases removed from V and 4 bases from J, the gap between germline ends came to 9 bases. CDR3 coding DNA: TGCAGCGTTGAATCCCCCAGGTACAATGAGCAGTTCTTC. It is translated as CSVESPRYNEQFF.